This TCR beta chain emerged from a study of blood T cell repertoires in COVID-19. Study in general: Spain, Italy and the United States supplied samples that represented acute and convalescent COVID-19. In each case, the material was cDNA or gDNA derived from T cells, B-cell-depleted T cells, or PBMCs.

Participant-reported clinical history was the basis for cohort assignment. The V gene's germline CDR1 is SGHNT and CDR2 YYREEE (reference sequence). This CDR3 comprises 14 residues. V gave up 2 bases and J gave up 0 bases, with 8 bases separating them. The method was immunoSEQ multiplex PCR; TCRdb's version includes in-frame clones alone and lacks a portion of them. In the table there are roughly 230,000 clones, under 90% of which are singletons. The chain is built from TRBV5-4 and TRBJ1-2; D gene ambiguous. The sequenced sample consisted of PBMCs or T cells enriched from blood (not recorded which). The source is a woman in her sixties or seventies who had recovered from COVID-19. CDR3 amino acids: CASSFFGSNYGYTF. CDR3 nucleotide sequence: TGTGCCAGCAGCTTTTTCGGGTCTAACTATGGCTACACCTTC.